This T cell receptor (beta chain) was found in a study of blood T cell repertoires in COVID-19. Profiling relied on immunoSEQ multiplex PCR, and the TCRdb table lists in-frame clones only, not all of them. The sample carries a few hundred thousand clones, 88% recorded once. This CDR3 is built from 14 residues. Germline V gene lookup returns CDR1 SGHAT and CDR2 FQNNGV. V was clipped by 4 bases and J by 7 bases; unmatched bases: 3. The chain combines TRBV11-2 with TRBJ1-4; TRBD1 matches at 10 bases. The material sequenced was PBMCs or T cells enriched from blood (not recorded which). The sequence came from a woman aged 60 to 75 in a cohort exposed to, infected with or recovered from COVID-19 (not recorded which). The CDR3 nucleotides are TGTGCCAGCAGCTCACGGACAGGGGGTGAAAAACTGTTTTTT. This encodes CASSSRTGGEKLFF.